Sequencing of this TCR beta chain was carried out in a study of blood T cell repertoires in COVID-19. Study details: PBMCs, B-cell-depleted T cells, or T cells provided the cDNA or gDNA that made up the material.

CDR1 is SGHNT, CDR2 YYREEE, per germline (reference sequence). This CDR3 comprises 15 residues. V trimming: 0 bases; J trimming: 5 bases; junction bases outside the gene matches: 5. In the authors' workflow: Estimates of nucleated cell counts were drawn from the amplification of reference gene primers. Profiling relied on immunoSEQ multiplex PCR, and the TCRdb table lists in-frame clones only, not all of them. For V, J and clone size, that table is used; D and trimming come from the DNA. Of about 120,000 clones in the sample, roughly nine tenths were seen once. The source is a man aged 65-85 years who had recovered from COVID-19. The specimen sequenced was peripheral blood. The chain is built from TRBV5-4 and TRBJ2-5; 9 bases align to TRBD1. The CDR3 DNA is TGTGCCAGCAGCTTGGTCGGGACAGGGAGGGAGACCCAGTACTTC. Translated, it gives CASSLVGTGRETQYF.